The present TCR beta chain was sequenced within a study of OX40 agonist ivuxolimab in advanced cancers. Turning to the study itself: Each dose-escalation patient presented with hepatocellular carcinoma, melanoma, renal cell or head and neck cancer. Age averaged 60 years (range roughly 23 to 85), and roughly 80% were male. Partial responses occurred in three patients (one hepatocellular carcinoma, two cutaneous melanoma).

TCRdb keeps only in-frame clones here, not all; method: immunoSEQ multiplex PCR. The profile covers 55,000 to 75,000 clones, with roughly 80% appearing a single time and roughly a tenth taken by the ten largest. Whole-study results and caveats: Antigen specificity of clonally expanded peripheral T cells was not established.

Trimming pared 2 bases from V and 3 bases from J, leaving 13 bases between. Germline values: CDR1 MNHEY, CDR2 SVGAGI. The CDR3 extends over 15 amino acids. As regards this clone: Its antigen remains unidentified.

This sequence was found in an adult with an advanced solid tumor such as melanoma, head and neck, liver or kidney cancer. The sample here was CD4+ or CD8+ T cells sorted from blood, taken in a trial of the OX40 agonist ivuxolimab. This chain links TRBV6-5 with TRBJ1-2; D perhaps matches TRBD1 (6 bases). The CDR3 nucleotides are TGTGCCAGCAGTTACAAAGGGGGGGAGGACTATGGCTACACCTTC. The encoded protein is CASSYKGGEDYGYTF.